These 17 T cell receptor beta chains share one sample of origin, sequenced in a study of cytomegalovirus exposure and HLA in healthy donors. Amplification used 60 Vbeta primers and 13 Jbeta primers. Using immunoSEQ multiplex PCR, the repertoire was profiled, and TCRdb retains in-frame clones only, with some absent. Among 150,000 to 200,000 clones listed, 76% were seen once. Sequencing was performed on PBMCs. All receptors derive from a male donor in good health and CMV-seronegative.

V gene TRBV28 combines with J gene TRBJ1-1; maybe TRBD1 (6 bases). Trimming removed 6 bases at V and 6 bases at J, with 17 bases between. CDR1 and CDR2 (germline): MDHEN, SYDVKM. The CDR3 contains 14 residues. CDR3 nucleotide sequence: TGTGCCAGCAGAAGACTGGGGGGGCGGGCTGAAGCTTTCTTT. Translating it yields CASRRLGGRAEAFF. The full variable domain, its missing parts supplied by reference TRBV28 and TRBJ1-1, is DVKVTQSSRYLVKRTGEKVFLECVQDMDHENMFWYRQDPGLGLRLIYFSYDVKMKEKGDIPEGYSVSREKKERFSLILESASTNQTSMYLCASRRLGGRAEAFFGQGTRLTVV.

This chain connects TRBV5-1 to TRBJ1-5; 8 nucleotides match TRBD1. CDR1 SGHRS and CDR2 YFSETQ come from the germline V gene. The CDR3 extends over 15 amino acids. J lost 3 bases, V lost 0 bases, and 2 bases had no gene match. CDR3 in DNA: TGCGCCAGCAGCTTGGGGGACAGGCCCAATCAGCCCCAGCATTTT. Its protein product is CASSLGDRPNQPQHF.

V and J are TRBV5-1 and TRBJ2-3; TRBD1 is a possible D gene (7 bases). The germline V gene encodes CDR1 SGHRS and CDR2 YFSETQ. The CDR3 is 14 residues long. V dropped 7 bases and J dropped 8 bases, with 20 bases sitting between them. CDR3 protein: CASRPGQEGGTQYF. The CDR3, as DNA: TGCGCCAGCCGCCCAGGACAGGAGGGAGGTACGCAGTATTTT. The variable domain in full, with the rest retrieved from reference TRBV5-1 and TRBJ2-3, is KAGVTQTPRYLIKTRGQQVTLSCSPISGHRSVSWYQQTPGQGLQFLFEYFSETQRNKGNFPGRFSGRQFSNSRSEMNVSTLELGDSALYLCASRPGQEGGTQYFGPGTRLTVL.

The chain uses TRBV7-9 and TRBJ2-1; TRBD1 agrees at 7 bases. This CDR3 is built from 15 residues. V shed 2 bases, J shed 2 bases, and the junction held 3 bases outside the gene matches. The germline gives CDR1 SEHNR, CDR2 FQNEAQ (reference sequence). CDR3 nucleotide sequence: TGTGCCAGCAGCTTACGACAGGGCGCCTACAATGAGCAGTTCTTC. This encodes CASSLRQGAYNEQFF. Based on the CDR3 plus reference TRBV7-9 and TRBJ2-1, the full variable domain is DTGVSQNPRHKITKRGQNVTFRCDPISEHNRLYWYRQTLGQGPEFLTYFQNEAQLEKSRLLSDRFSAERPKGSFSTLEIQRTEQGDSAMYLCASSLRQGAYNEQFFGPGTRLTVL.

In its sample, this clone was seen once. The chain couples TRBV7-3 to TRBJ2-2; 9 bases are a match to TRBD2. V was pared by 0 bases and J by 1 base, with 3 bases of the junction left unmatched. CDR3 length equals 17 residues. CDR1 is SGHTA and CDR2 is FQGTGA in the germline V gene. The CDR3 spells CASSLTPRGGNTGELFF. The CDR3 nucleotides read TGTGCCAGCAGCTTAACGCCGCGGGGGGGGAACACCGGGGAGCTGTTTTTT.

This clone was found a few times. The V gene is TRBV5-1, the J gene TRBJ1-4; 12 bases line up with TRBD1. CDR3 length: 18 amino acids. The germline V gene has CDR1 SGHRS and CDR2 YFSETQ. V gave up 0 bases and J gave up 5 bases; unmatched junction bases: 8. The CDR3 bases are TGCGCCAGCAGCTTGGCCGGGACAGGGGGCTTTGAAAATGAAAAACTGTTTTTT. As protein: CASSLAGTGGFENEKLFF.

The chain joins TRBV27 to TRBJ1-3; a possible D gene is TRBD1 (5 bases). Germline V gives CDR1 MNHEY, CDR2 SMNVEV (reference sequence). This CDR3 comprises 14 residues. Deletions cut 2 bases from V and 7 bases from J, with 12 bases between. CDR3 amino acids: CASSLGGVGNTIYF. Here the CDR3 DNA reads TGTGCCAGCAGTTTAGGGGGGGTAGGGAACACCATATATTTT.

The CDR3 DNA reads TGTGCCAGCAGCTTGAGACAGAGGACCTTAGTCAATCAGCCCCAGCATTTT. This encodes CASSLRQRTLVNQPQHF. V and J are TRBV7-9 and TRBJ1-5; D may be TRBD1 (5 bases). Germline loops: CDR1 SEHNR, CDR2 FQNEAQ (reference sequence). Trimming stripped 3 bases from V and 3 bases from J, with 18 bases between. The CDR3 contains 17 residues. Looking up the rest from reference TRBV7-9 and TRBJ1-5 gives the full variable domain: DTGVSQNPRHKITKRGQNVTFRCDPISEHNRLYWYRQTLGQGPEFLTYFQNEAQLEKSRLLSDRFSAERPKGSFSTLEIQRTEQGDSAMYLCASSLRQRTLVNQPQHFGDGTRLSIL.

V and J are TRBV6-6 and TRBJ2-5; 13 bases line up with TRBD2. Judging by the DNA end, TRBJ2-7 fits better; the J call may be wrong. Looked up from germline, CDR1 is MNHNY and CDR2 is SVGAGI (reference sequence). This CDR3 is built from 16 residues. Here the CDR3 DNA reads TGTGCCAGCAGCTCCGCCGGACTAGCGGGAGTTGACGAGCAGTACTTC. This gives the protein CASSSAGLAGVDEQYF.

This clone was picked up one time. In the same sample, other DNA sequences code for this CDR3. The chain has TRBV11-2 and TRBJ2-1, with 8 positions matching TRBD2. Germline-derived CDR1 and CDR2 are SGHAT and FQNNGV. The CDR3 is 16 amino acids. Trimming removed 7 bases from V and 0 bases from J; junction bases left unmatched: 8. The CDR3 sequence is CASIVSGANSYNEQFF. CDR3 DNA sequence: TGTGCCAGCATCGTTAGCGGGGCTAACTCCTACAATGAGCAGTTCTTC.

In the case of this clone: Its ends do not fully match the called genes, so a read error is possible. This chain connects TRBV6-6 to TRBJ1-5; maybe TRBD1 (6 bases). The CDR3 runs to 16 residues. The V gene's germline CDR1 is MNHNY and CDR2 SVGAGI (reference sequence). The CDR3 DNA sequence: TGTGCCAGCAGTTACTCCGCAGGGGATAGCAATCAGCTCCAGCATTTT. This codes for CASSYSAGDSNQLQHF.

This sequence joins TRBV19 and TRBJ1-4; perhaps TRBD1 as D (5 bases). The CDR3 loop spans 16 amino acids. Germline CDR1 and CDR2: LNHDA and SQIVND (reference sequence). V shed 0 bases and J shed 8 bases, with 16 bases lying between them. The CDR3 region has the DNA TGTGCCAGTAGTATAGACCGAGGACATCGTGGGGAAAAACTGTTTTTT. It specifies CASSIDRGHRGEKLFF.

Worth noting for this clone: Other DNA sequences in this specimen translate into the identical CDR3. The rearrangement links TRBV5-4 to TRBJ2-5; D possibly corresponds to TRBD2 (5 bases). Trimming pared 0 bases from V and 5 bases from J, leaving 8 bases between. There are 13 residues in the CDR3. Germline CDR1 and CDR2: SGHNT and YYREEE (reference sequence). This CDR3 is CASSLEPGETQYF. CDR3 in DNA: TGTGCCAGCAGCTTGGAGCCGGGGGAGACCCAGTACTTC.

The V call is TRBV5-8, the J call TRBJ1-4; weak D call: TRBD1 (6 bases). CDR1 is SGHTS, CDR2 YDEGEE, per germline. Trimming cost V 3 bases and J 7 bases, with 19 bases left between them. This CDR3 has 16 amino acids. The CDR3 loop is CASSWWGTPTIEKLFF. CDR3 nucleotide sequence: TGTGCCAGCAGCTGGTGGGGGACACCGACAATTGAAAAACTGTTTTTT. Together with reference TRBV5-8 and TRBJ1-4, the CDR3 gives the full variable domain: EAGVTQSPTHLIKTRGQQATLRCSPISGHTSVYWYQQALGLGLQFLLWYDEGEERNRGNFPPRFSGRQFPNYSSELNVNALELEDSALYLCASSWWGTPTIEKLFFGSGTQLSVL.

J is TRBJ2-6 and V is TRBV29-1; a weak D match, TRBD2 (7 bases). The germline gives CDR1 SQVTM, CDR2 ANQGSEA. The CDR3 runs 15 residues. Between the trimmed V and J ends, which lost 7 bases and 2 bases, there was a span of 15 bases. In DNA form, the CDR3 reads TGCAGCGCACGGGGGGCGGCGGCTGGGGCCAACGTCCTGACTTTC. Protein sequence: CSARGAAAGANVLTF.

V usage is TRBV29-1 and J usage is TRBJ2-3, with 8 bases that match TRBD2. In germline, CDR1 is SQVTM, CDR2 ANQGSEA. After removal of 6 bases from V and 4 bases from J, the junction contained 12 bases not matched to a gene. The CDR3 covers 15 residues. CDR3 protein: CSVSIRGGRADTQYF. The CDR3, as DNA: TGCAGCGTGTCGATCCGGGGGGGGAGGGCAGATACGCAGTATTTT.

The chain employs TRBV7-3 and TRBJ2-1; 10 bases line up with TRBD2. This CDR3 has 15 amino acids. In germline, CDR1 is SGHTA, CDR2 FQGTGA. The J segment lost 8 bases and the V segment lost 1 base, leaving 5 bases of the junction unmatched. CDR3 amino acids: CASSLRTSGLDEQFF. The CDR3 nucleotides are TGTGCCAGCAGCTTAAGGACTAGCGGCCTTGATGAGCAGTTCTTC.